This T cell receptor beta chain derives from a study of vaccination effects on CD4 cells after COVID-19. Study-wide background: The vaccine given was either BNT162b2 or mRNA-1273, in two doses. Samples were given by two convalescent patients 16 days and one week before vaccination. General study points: Substantial clonal contraction characterized both infection- and vaccine-induced clones late after vaccination.

Libraries were prepared by immunoSEQ multiplex PCR; TCRdb keeps only in-frame clonotypes and omits some of them. This sample yields 50,000 to 70,000 clones, of which 55% to 75% are seen a single time; less than 25% belongs to the top ten. Cultured cells yielded isolated CD4+ T cells after less than 11 days. Infection dated between March and December 2020, before the Alpha, Beta and Delta variants reached the United States. This clone was recorded a few times. The antigen is undetermined. J gave up 5 bases and V 7 bases, and 5 bases lay outside the gene matches. Germline lookup yields CDR1 SNHLY and CDR2 FYNNEI. The CDR3 runs 14 residues.

The rearrangement links TRBV2 to TRBJ2-2; 9 bases map to TRBD1. Sequencing was performed on CD4+ T cells from PBMCs cultured without peptide, taken before COVID-19 vaccination. The receptor was derived from a human donor who had a prior SARS-CoV-2 infection. The CDR3 reads CASIRDRVTGELFF. The CDR3 DNA follows: TGTGCCAGCATCCGGGACAGGGTAACCGGGGAGCTGTTTTTT.